This record concerns one TCR beta chain sequence. The data stem from a study of OX40 agonist ivuxolimab in advanced cancers. Study-wide context: Partial responses were recorded for three patients, including one with hepatocellular carcinoma and two with cutaneous melanoma.

The CDR3 is 14 amino acids. From germline, CDR1 is MDHEN and CDR2 SYDVKM. The V gene end was trimmed by 3 bases and the J gene end by 3 bases; junction bases not matched to a gene: 2. Profiled with immunoSEQ multiplex PCR; TCRdb holds only in-frame clones, not every one. The sample lists 40,000 to 55,000 clones; 80% to 95% were seen once. The J gene is TRBJ2-7, the V gene TRBV28; 10 nucleotides line up with TRBD1. The sequence derives from an adult with an advanced solid tumor such as melanoma, head and neck, liver or kidney cancer. The sample was CD4+ or CD8+ T cells sorted from blood, taken in a trial of the OX40 agonist ivuxolimab. CDR3 sequence: CASSFGDRGYEQYF. CDR3 sequence (DNA): TGTGCCAGCAGTTTTGGGGACAGGGGCTACGAGCAGTACTTC.